These 12 T cell receptor beta chains came from one sample sequenced in a study of blood T cell repertoires in COVID-19. Some clones are missing from TCRdb's copy, which holds only in-frame ones; the method was immunoSEQ multiplex PCR. The data contain some 320,000 clones, roughly 90% of them singletons. The sequencing sample was made of PBMCs or T cells enriched from blood (not recorded which). All receptors come from a woman aged 50 to 60 who had been exposed to COVID-19.

The V call is TRBV11-2, the J call TRBJ2-1; 11 positions agree with TRBD2. Germline CDR1 and CDR2: SGHAT and FQNNGV. This CDR3 has 15 residues. With V trimmed by 3 bases and J by 9 bases, 7 bases remained unmatched. DNA of the CDR3: TGTGCCAGCAGCTTTGGTAGCGGGGGGGCGTTTGAGCAGTTCTTC. It codes for CASSFGSGGAFEQFF.

V gene TRBV27 combines with J gene TRBJ2-7; D not certain. V was trimmed by 3 bases and J by 5 bases, leaving 17 bases between them. This CDR3 spans 15 amino acids. Germline lookup yields CDR1 MNHEY and CDR2 SMNVEV (reference sequence). CDR3 DNA: TGTGCCAGCAGTTTGACCGGCGGCTTGAAGGACGAGCAGTACTTC. It yields the protein CASSLTGGLKDEQYF.

This clone was counted a single time. This CDR3 is CASRRTGSGEKLFF. CDR3 bases: TGTGCCAGCAGGAGGACAGGGAGTGGTGAAAAACTGTTTTTT. The gene calls are TRBV25-1 and TRBJ1-4; TRBD1 agrees at 8 bases. The length of the CDR3 is 14 residues. CDR1 MGHDK and CDR2 SYGVNS come from the germline V gene. J was trimmed by 7 bases and V by 6 bases; bases with no gene match: 7.

This clone has a single count. CDR3 coding DNA: TGCGCCAGCAGCAAGGGACAGGGGGTAAGGATGACTGAAGCTTTCTTT. Translation: CASSKGQGVRMTEAFF. This chain connects TRBV5-1 to TRBJ1-1, with 11 bases lining up with TRBD1. CDR3 length: 16 amino acids. Germline V CDR1 and CDR2: SGHRS, YFSETQ. V lost 4 bases, J lost 5 bases, and 10 bases stayed unmatched.

The chain links TRBV6-5 to TRBJ2-5; tentatively, D is TRBD1 (6 bases). This CDR3 is 15 amino acids long. Germline lookup yields CDR1 MNHEY and CDR2 SVGAGI. V was shortened by 6 bases and J by 2 bases, with 16 bases between the two germline ends. CDR3: CASRGQLGPQETQYF. The CDR3 DNA sequence: TGTGCCAGCAGGGGACAACTAGGTCCTCAAGAGACCCAGTACTTC.

The chain couples TRBV7-9 to TRBJ1-1; TRBD1 matches 7 bases. CDR3 size: 17 residues. J gave up 4 bases and V 2 bases, and 13 bases lay outside the gene matches. The germline gives CDR1 SEHNR, CDR2 FQNEAQ (reference sequence). The CDR3 spells CASSLIVRGGGGTEAFF. For the CDR3, the DNA is TGTGCCAGCAGCTTAATTGTCCGAGGGGGCGGTGGCACTGAAGCTTTCTTT.

The chain is built from TRBV30 and TRBJ2-4, with 8 bases lining up with TRBD2. Germline CDR1 and CDR2: GTSNPN and SVGIG (reference sequence). Trimming at V came to 3 bases and at J to 3 bases, leaving 16 bases not matched to a gene. This CDR3 is built from 18 residues. The CDR3 reads CAWRWGGGPFVVKNIQYF. CDR3 bases: TGTGCCTGGAGGTGGGGCGGGGGGCCGTTCGTTGTCAAAAACATTCAGTACTTC.

The chain employs TRBV3-1 (or the pseudogene TRBV3-2) and TRBJ2-7; 7 bases map to TRBD2. The CDR3 runs 15 residues. CDR1 and CDR2 (germline): LGHDT, YNNKEL (reference sequence). After removal of 5 bases from V and 2 bases from J, the junction contained 9 bases not matched to a gene. The CDR3 nucleotides read TGTGCCAGCAGCTTGGGGGTTCGGGGGGCCTACGAGCAGTACTTC. Translated: CASSLGVRGAYEQYF.

This chain uses TRBV3-1 (or the pseudogene TRBV3-2) with TRBJ1-4; TRBD1 aligns across 9 bases. Germline V gene sequence: CDR1 LGHDT, CDR2 YNNKEL (reference sequence). There are 15 residues in the CDR3. Trimming cost V 5 bases and J 8 bases; bases outside gene matches: 9. CDR3 in DNA: TGTGCCAGCAGCGTCCGGGACAGGGCGGCAGAAAAACTGTTTTTT. Protein: CASSVRDRAAEKLFF.

The chain couples TRBV3-1 (or the pseudogene TRBV3-2) to TRBJ1-1; D is possibly TRBD1 (6 bases). This CDR3 has 13 residues. Between the trimmed V and J ends, which lost 8 bases and 1 base, there was a span of 11 bases. The germline V gene encodes CDR1 LGHDT and CDR2 YNNKEL (reference sequence). CDR3 nucleotide sequence: TGTGCCAGCGGAGCAGGGGAGAACACTGAAGCTTTCTTT. Amino acid sequence: CASGAGENTEAFF.

This clone was seen only once. This sequence joins TRBV5-1 and TRBJ2-2, with D tentatively TRBD2 (5 bases). Germline values: CDR1 SGHRS, CDR2 YFSETQ. V was pared by 1 base and J by 1 base, with 8 bases between. The CDR3 consists of 15 residues. This chain's CDR3 is CASSLYGGNTGELFF. The CDR3 region has the DNA TGCGCCAGCAGCTTGTATGGAGGGAACACCGGGGAGCTGTTTTTT.

CDR3 loop: CATSRDPGTGWNEKLFF. CDR3 sequence (DNA): TGTGCCACCAGCAGAGACCCGGGGACAGGGTGGAATGAAAAACTGTTTTTT. V gene TRBV15 combines with J gene TRBJ1-4, with 9 bases aligning to TRBD1. Trimming took 0 bases from V and 5 from J; bases not matched to a gene: 7. Germline V gene sequence: CDR1 LNHNV, CDR2 YYDKDF (reference sequence). CDR3 length: 17 residues.